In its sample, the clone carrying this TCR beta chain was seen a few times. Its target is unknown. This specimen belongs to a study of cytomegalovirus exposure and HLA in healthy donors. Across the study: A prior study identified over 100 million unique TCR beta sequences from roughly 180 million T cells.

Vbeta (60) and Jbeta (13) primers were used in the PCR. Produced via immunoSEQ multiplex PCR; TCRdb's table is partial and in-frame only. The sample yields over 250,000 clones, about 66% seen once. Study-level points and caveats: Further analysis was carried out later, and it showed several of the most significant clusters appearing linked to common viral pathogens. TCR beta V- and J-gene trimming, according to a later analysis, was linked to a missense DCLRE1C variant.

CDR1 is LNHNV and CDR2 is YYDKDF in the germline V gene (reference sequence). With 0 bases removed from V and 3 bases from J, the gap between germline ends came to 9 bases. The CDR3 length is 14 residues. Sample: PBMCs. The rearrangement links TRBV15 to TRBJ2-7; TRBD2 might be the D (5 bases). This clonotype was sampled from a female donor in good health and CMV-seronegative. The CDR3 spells CATSRDRRGYEQYF. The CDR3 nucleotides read TGTGCCACCAGCAGAGACCGCCGGGGCTACGAGCAGTACTTC.